This entry describes one T cell receptor beta chain. Its target is not known. The data derive from a study of blood T cells in healthy people across ages. General observations from the study: It was held that diversity estimates obtained from one million T cells represented underestimates. With unsorted PBMCs, a conclusive comparison of naive versus antigen-experienced cells was not possible. Diversity of TCR beta correlated strongly with naive T cell percentage.

This CDR3 is built from 14 residues. The ends were cut back, 3 bases at V and 2 bases at J, with 9 bases in the middle. Germline V CDR1 and CDR2: SNHLY, FYNNEI. PBMCs, at least 6 million per sample, were isolated. Primed by a sample-barcoded 5' primer and a J-beta primer mix, a second PCR proceeded for roughly 7 to 12 cycles. MiXCR, run by TCRdb on the 5' RACE reads, gives a single entry per CDR3 protein. The sample has 550,000 to 800,000 distinct CDR3 sequences, roughly 21% seen once. This sequence originates from a man aged 65 to 85 in good health. What was sequenced was blood. The rearrangement uses TRBV2 and TRBJ2-3; D uncertain. CDR3 nucleotide sequence: TGTGCCAGCAGTGAGAGCTCAACCACAGATACGCAGTATTTT. Translating gives CASSESSTTDTQYF.